A selection of T cell receptor beta chains follows, all from one sample in a study of OX40 agonist ivuxolimab in advanced cancers. The method was immunoSEQ multiplex PCR; TCRdb's version includes in-frame clones alone and lacks a portion of them. Among some 65,000 clones listed, 75% to 80% were seen once. The sequencing here drew on CD4+ or CD8+ T cells sorted from blood, taken in a trial of the OX40 agonist ivuxolimab. The receptors here all came from an adult with an advanced solid tumor such as melanoma, head and neck, liver or kidney cancer. Each CDR3 is given with its conserved first and last residue. Each record gives: D gene, V gene, clone size, J gene, CDR3 protein, CDR3 DNA. The D gene is left open where the match is weak. Size is omitted from some rows. Given values are once, few, many or a class for expanded clones.

D gene: NA; V gene: TRBV5-1; clone size: NA; J gene: TRBJ2-7; CDR3 protein: CASSLEGYEQYF; CDR3 DNA: TGCGCCAGCAGCTTGGAGGGCTACGAGCAGTACTTC
D gene: NA; V gene: TRBV9; clone size: NA; J gene: TRBJ1-2; CDR3 protein: CASSALPGPRANYGYTF; CDR3 DNA: TGTGCCAGCAGCGCTTTGCCGGGACCGAGAGCTAACTATGGCTACACCTTC
D gene: NA; V gene: TRBV9; clone size: NA; J gene: TRBJ2-5; CDR3 protein: CASSVTGGGVTQYF; CDR3 DNA: TGTGCCAGCAGCGTAACGGGGGGCGGCGTGACCCAGTACTTC
D gene: TRBD1; V gene: TRBV6-1; clone size: few; J gene: TRBJ1-2; CDR3 protein: CASRTGSGNYGYTF; CDR3 DNA: TGTGCCAGTAGGACAGGGAGCGGTAACTATGGCTACACCTTC
D gene: NA; V gene: TRBV2; clone size: NA; J gene: TRBJ2-6; CDR3 protein: CASSYGGPGANVLTF; CDR3 DNA: TGTGCCAGCAGTTATGGGGGGCCAGGGGCCAACGTCCTGACTTTC
D gene: NA; V gene: TRBV23-1; clone size: NA; J gene: TRBJ1-4; CDR3 protein: CASSQLLSDATNEKLFF; CDR3 DNA: TGCGCCAGCAGTCAATTGCTCTCGGACGCAACTAATGAAAAACTGTTTTTT
D gene: TRBD2; V gene: TRBV7-9; clone size: NA; J gene: TRBJ2-5; CDR3 protein: CASSLGRGFGETQYF; CDR3 DNA: TGTGCCAGCAGCTTAGGGCGGGGGTTCGGTGAGACCCAGTACTTC
D gene: NA; V gene: TRBV30; clone size: NA; J gene: TRBJ2-7; CDR3 protein: CAWSVRGRSSYEQYF; CDR3 DNA: TGTGCCTGGAGTGTAAGGGGCAGATCCTCCTACGAGCAGTACTTC
D gene: NA; V gene: TRBV19; clone size: NA; J gene: TRBJ1-4; CDR3 protein: CASSILEAGKLFF; CDR3 DNA: TGTGCCAGTAGTATATTGGAAGCCGGGAAACTGTTTTTT
D gene: NA; V gene: TRBV19; clone size: NA; J gene: TRBJ1-1; CDR3 protein: CASTIRVEEGTEAFF; CDR3 DNA: TGTGCCAGTACCATCAGGGTGGAGGAGGGCACTGAAGCTTTCTTT
D gene: TRBD2; V gene: TRBV7-8; clone size: NA; J gene: TRBJ2-5; CDR3 protein: CASSSRTSGSGETQYF; CDR3 DNA: TGTGCCAGCAGCTCTCGGACTAGCGGGAGTGGCGAGACCCAGTACTTC
D gene: TRBD1; V gene: TRBV19; clone size: NA; J gene: TRBJ2-5; CDR3 protein: CASSIQAGTGQETQYF; CDR3 DNA: TGTGCCAGTAGTATACAGGCCGGGACAGGGCAAGAGACCCAGTACTTC
D gene: NA; V gene: TRBV16; clone size: NA; J gene: TRBJ1-2; CDR3 protein: CASSQYYSANYGYTF; CDR3 DNA: TGTGCCAGCAGCCAATATTATTCTGCTAACTATGGCTACACCTTC
D gene: NA; V gene: TRBV5-1; clone size: NA; J gene: TRBJ2-3; CDR3 protein: CASSLGGGTDTQYF; CDR3 DNA: TGCGCCAGCAGCTTGGGAGGTGGCACAGATACGCAGTATTTT
D gene: TRBD1; V gene: TRBV5-1; clone size: NA; J gene: TRBJ2-3; CDR3 protein: CASSFGQDTDTQYF; CDR3 DNA: TGCGCCAGCAGCTTTGGACAGGACACAGATACGCAGTATTTT
D gene: NA; V gene: TRBV14; clone size: NA; J gene: TRBJ1-1; CDR3 protein: CASSPRGLNTEAFF; CDR3 DNA: TGTGCCAGCAGCCCTAGGGGTTTGAACACTGAAGCTTTCTTT
D gene: NA; V gene: TRBV30; clone size: NA; J gene: TRBJ1-5; CDR3 protein: CAWRADGGNQPQHF; CDR3 DNA: TGTGCCTGGAGAGCGGACGGGGGGAATCAGCCCCAGCATTTT
D gene: NA; V gene: TRBV18; clone size: few; J gene: TRBJ1-2; CDR3 protein: CASSPLEDRNYGYTF; CDR3 DNA: TGTGCCAGCTCCCCCTTAGAGGATCGAAACTATGGCTACACCTTC
D gene: TRBD2; V gene: TRBV7-9; clone size: few; J gene: TRBJ2-5; CDR3 protein: CASSSGILAGAQETQYF; CDR3 DNA: TGTGCCAGCAGCTCGGGGATACTAGCGGGAGCTCAAGAGACCCAGTACTTC
D gene: TRBD2; V gene: TRBV5-1; clone size: NA; J gene: TRBJ2-5; CDR3 protein: CASSLGLAVQETQYF; CDR3 DNA: TGCGCCAGCAGCTTGGGGCTAGCGGTCCAAGAGACCCAGTACTTC
D gene: NA; V gene: TRBV6-5; clone size: NA; J gene: TRBJ2-7; CDR3 protein: CASKLGKDYEQYF; CDR3 DNA: TGTGCCAGCAAGTTAGGGAAGGACTACGAGCAGTACTTC
D gene: NA; V gene: TRBV30; clone size: NA; J gene: TRBJ2-1; CDR3 protein: CAWSIGYNEQFF; CDR3 DNA: TGTGCCTGGAGTATAGGGTACAATGAGCAGTTCTTC
D gene: NA; V gene: TRBV4-1; clone size: NA; J gene: TRBJ1-2; CDR3 protein: CASSDRTGNLTGYTF; CDR3 DNA: TGCGCCAGCAGCGATCGGACGGGGAATCTTACGGGCTACACCTTC
D gene: TRBD2; V gene: TRBV6-1; clone size: NA; J gene: TRBJ2-5; CDR3 protein: CASSEFAGGPWETQYF; CDR3 DNA: TGTGCCAGCAGTGAATTCGCGGGAGGGCCTTGGGAGACCCAGTACTTC
D gene: TRBD1; V gene: TRBV19; clone size: few; J gene: TRBJ2-3; CDR3 protein: CASSEARTGALTDTQYF; CDR3 DNA: TGTGCCAGTAGTGAGGCGAGGACAGGGGCGCTTACAGATACGCAGTATTTT
D gene: NA; V gene: TRBV6-5; clone size: few; J gene: TRBJ1-2; CDR3 protein: CASSPPQGIYGYTF; CDR3 DNA: TGTGCCAGCAGCCCTCCCCAGGGGATTTATGGCTACACCTTC
D gene: NA; V gene: TRBV5-6; clone size: NA; J gene: TRBJ1-6; CDR3 protein: CASSKQGLFNSPLHF; CDR3 DNA: TGTGCCAGCAGCAAACAGGGCCTATTTAATTCACCCCTCCACTTT
D gene: NA; V gene: TRBV6-6; clone size: few; J gene: TRBJ2-7; CDR3 protein: CASSSQTDSREQYF; CDR3 DNA: TGTGCCAGCAGTTCTCAGACTGATTCGAGGGAGCAGTACTTC
D gene: TRBD1; V gene: TRBV5-1; clone size: NA; J gene: TRBJ1-2; CDR3 protein: CASSLTGGGTDGYTF; CDR3 DNA: TGCGCCAGCAGCCTTACAGGGGGAGGAACAGATGGCTACACCTTC
D gene: NA; V gene: TRBV5-1; clone size: NA; J gene: TRBJ2-5; CDR3 protein: CASSLTYQETQYF; CDR3 DNA: TGCGCCAGCAGCTTAACTTACCAAGAGACCCAGTACTTC
D gene: NA; V gene: TRBV18; clone size: NA; J gene: TRBJ1-5; CDR3 protein: CASSPGGIGQPQHF; CDR3 DNA: TGTGCCAGCTCACCTGGGGGGATAGGCCAGCCCCAGCATTTT
D gene: NA; V gene: TRBV7-2; clone size: NA; J gene: TRBJ2-2; CDR3 protein: CASSLARRTGELFF; CDR3 DNA: TGTGCCAGCAGCTTAGCGCGGCGGACCGGGGAGCTGTTTTTT
D gene: TRBD1; V gene: TRBV28; clone size: NA; J gene: TRBJ1-5; CDR3 protein: CASRRTGQGDNQPQHF; CDR3 DNA: TGTGCCAGCAGACGTACGGGACAGGGGGACAATCAGCCCCAGCATTTT
D gene: NA; V gene: TRBV20-1; clone size: NA; J gene: TRBJ2-1; CDR3 protein: CSAVNEQFF; CDR3 DNA: TGCAGTGCGGTCAATGAGCAGTTCTTC
D gene: TRBD2; V gene: TRBV10-3; clone size: NA; J gene: TRBJ2-5; CDR3 protein: CAISIGTSGQETQYF; CDR3 DNA: TGTGCCATCAGCATCGGGACTAGCGGACAAGAGACCCAGTACTTC
D gene: NA; V gene: TRBV9; clone size: NA; J gene: TRBJ2-2; CDR3 protein: CASSVVPGANTGELFF; CDR3 DNA: TGTGCCAGCAGCGTAGTGCCGGGGGCCAACACCGGGGAGCTGTTTTTT